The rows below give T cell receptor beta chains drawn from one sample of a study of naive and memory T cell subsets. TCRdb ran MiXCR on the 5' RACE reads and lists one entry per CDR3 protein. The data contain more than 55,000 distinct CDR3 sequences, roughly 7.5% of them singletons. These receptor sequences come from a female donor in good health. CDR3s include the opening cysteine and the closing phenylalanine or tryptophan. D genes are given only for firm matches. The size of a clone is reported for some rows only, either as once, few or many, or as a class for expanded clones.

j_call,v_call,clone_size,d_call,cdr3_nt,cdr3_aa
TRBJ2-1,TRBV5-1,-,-,TGCGCCAGCATCCCCTCGGCTGGGGCTGGTGAGCAGTTCTTC,CASIPSAGAGEQFF
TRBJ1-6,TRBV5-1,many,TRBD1,TGCGCCAGCAGCTTACCGGGACAGGGAGGTTCACCCCTCCACTTT,CASSLPGQGGSPLHF
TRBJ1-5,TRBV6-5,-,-,TGTGCCAGCAGTTACTCGCGGGGGGAAAAGAAGCCCCAGCATTTT,CASSYSRGEKKPQHF
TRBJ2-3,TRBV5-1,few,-,TGCGCCAGCAGCTCCGGGGGGCGGAGTCACGATACGCAGTATTTT,CASSSGGRSHDTQYF
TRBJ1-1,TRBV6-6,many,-,TGTGCCAGCAGTTATCACACTGAAGCTTTCTTT,CASSYHTEAFF
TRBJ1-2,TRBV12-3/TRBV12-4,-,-,TGTGCCAGCAGAGGGGGGGGGAACTATGGCTACACCTTC,CASRGGGNYGYTF
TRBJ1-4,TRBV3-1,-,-,TGTGCCAGCAGCCATGCAGGTGGCGCAACTAATGAAAAACTGTTTTTT,CASSHAGGATNEKLFF
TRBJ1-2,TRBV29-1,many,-,TGCAGCGTTCATACAGGGATCTATGGCTACACCTTC,CSVHTGIYGYTF
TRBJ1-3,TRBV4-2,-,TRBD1,TGTGCCAGCAGCCAAGGGCCGGGACAGGGTCCAGGAAACACCATATATTTT,CASSQGPGQGPGNTIYF
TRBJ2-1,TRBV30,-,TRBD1,TGTGCCTGGAGCAGGGACAGGGTCAATGAGCAGTTCTTC,CAWSRDRVNEQFF
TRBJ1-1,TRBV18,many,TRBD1,TGTGCCAGCTCCAGAGACAGGGTAGCCGCTGAAGCTTTCTTT,CASSRDRVAAEAFF
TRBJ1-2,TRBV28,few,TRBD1,TGTGCCAGCATAGGGGGGACAGGCTATGGCTACACCTTC,CASIGGTGYGYTF
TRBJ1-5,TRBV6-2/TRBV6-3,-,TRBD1,TGTGCCAGCACCCGAACCCCGACAGGGAATCAGCCCCAGCATTTT,CASTRTPTGNQPQHF
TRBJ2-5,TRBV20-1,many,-,TGCAGTGCTAGACGTACACGGTACCAAGAGACCCAGTACTTC,CSARRTRYQETQYF
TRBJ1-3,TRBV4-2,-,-,TGTGCCAGCAGCCAAGATTGGGGGGCGCATGGAAACACCATATATTTT,CASSQDWGAHGNTIYF
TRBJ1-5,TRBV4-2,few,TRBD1,TGTGCCAGCAGCGCTGACAGGGCTATTCAGCCCCAGCATTTT,CASSADRAIQPQHF
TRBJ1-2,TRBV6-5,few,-,TGTGCCAGCAGTTACTCTCAGGGTCAGAGTATCTATGGCTACACCTTC,CASSYSQGQSIYGYTF
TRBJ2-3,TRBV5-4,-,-,TGTGCCAGCAGCTTTTTCGGGGGTAGCACAGATACGCAGTATTTT,CASSFFGGSTDTQYF
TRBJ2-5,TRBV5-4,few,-,TGTGCCAGCAGCTTGCTAGGGCGAGAGACCCAGTACTTC,CASSLLGRETQYF
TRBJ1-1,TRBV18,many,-,TGTGCCAGCTCAGAATCGGTTAGCACTGAAGCTTTCTTT,CASSESVSTEAFF
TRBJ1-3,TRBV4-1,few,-,TGCGCCAGCAGCCACCTAACCAAGGACAGCCTCTCTGGAAACACCATATATTTT,CASSHLTKDSLSGNTIYF
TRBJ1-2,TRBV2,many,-,TGTGCCAGCAGTGAAGGGCCGTTCAACTATGGCTACACCTTC,CASSEGPFNYGYTF
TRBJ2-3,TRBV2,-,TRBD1,TGTGCCGGCAAAAACAGGGGAGATACGCAGTATTTT,CAGKNRGDTQYF
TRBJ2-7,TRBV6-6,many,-,TGTGCCAGCAGTTACTCGACGGGATACGAGCAGTACTTC,CASSYSTGYEQYF
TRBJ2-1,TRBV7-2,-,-,TGTGCCAGCAGCTTATCGGTCGGAATTACCCACAATGAGCAGTTCTTC,CASSLSVGITHNEQFF
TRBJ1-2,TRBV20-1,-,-,TGCAGTGCTAGAGTAACGGAAGCTAACTATGGCTACACCTTC,CSARVTEANYGYTF
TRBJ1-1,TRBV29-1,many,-,TGCAGCGTGGTCAGGGACGACACTGAAGCTTTCTTT,CSVVRDDTEAFF
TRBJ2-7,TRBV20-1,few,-,TGCAGTGCTAGAGATGGGTATCGGGACCGCACAGCCTACGAGCAGTACTTC,CSARDGYRDRTAYEQYF
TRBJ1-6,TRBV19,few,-,TGTGCCAGCCGTCGTACCGGGACGGCGAATTCACCCCTCCACTTT,CASRRTGTANSPLHF
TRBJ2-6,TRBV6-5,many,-,TGTGCCACTCAGAGACGTGGAGGGGGCGCTTCTGGGGCCAACGTCCTGACTTTC,CATQRRGGGASGANVLTF
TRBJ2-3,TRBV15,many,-,TGTGCCACCAGTCCTGGGTCCGACCCCCCAGATACGCAGTATTTT,CATSPGSDPPDTQYF
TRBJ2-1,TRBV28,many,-,TGTGCCAGCAGTTCCCGGGTCCAGGGGCAGTTCTTC,CASSSRVQGQFF
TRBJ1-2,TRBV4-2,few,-,TGTGCCAGCAGCCCTCGGGTCATTTCTAACTATGGCTACACCTTC,CASSPRVISNYGYTF
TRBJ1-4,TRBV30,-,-,TGTGCCTGGAGTGTACCAGGGATAGGTGAAAAACTGTTTTTT,CAWSVPGIGEKLFF
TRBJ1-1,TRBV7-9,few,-,TGTGCCAGCAGCTTACTCGGTGAAGCTTTCTTT,CASSLLGEAFF